Presented here are 28 T cell receptor beta chains from one specimen sequenced in a study of blood T cell repertoires in COVID-19. Assay used: immunoSEQ multiplex PCR; TCRdb lists only in-frame clones, some missing. Seen here are 200,000 to 300,000 clones, approximately 85% observed once, and the top ten hold around 2%. The specimen was PBMCs or T cells enriched from blood (not recorded which). The source of these receptors is a woman aged 45-60 years who had recovered from COVID-19.

The genes are TRBV28 and TRBJ2-7; possible D gene TRBD2, 7 bases. CDR3 length equals 13 residues. Germline-derived CDR1 and CDR2 are MDHEN and SYDVKM. V was clipped by 3 bases and J by 7 bases, with 13 bases between them. The CDR3 protein is CASSFGGLGEQYF. The CDR3 DNA is TGTGCCAGCAGTTTCGGGGGGCTGGGTGAGCAGTACTTC. The full variable domain, completed using reference TRBV28 and TRBJ2-7, is DVKVTQSSRYLVKRTGEKVFLECVQDMDHENMFWYRQDPGLGLRLIYFSYDVKMKEKGDIPEGYSVSREKKERFSLILESASTNQTSMYLCASSFGGLGEQYFGPGTRLTVT.

V is TRBV19 and J is TRBJ1-2; tentatively, D is TRBD1 (6 bases). From germline, CDR1 is LNHDA and CDR2 SQIVND (reference sequence). V was clipped by 9 bases and J by 4 bases, with 15 bases between them. There are 13 residues in the CDR3. As DNA, the CDR3 is TGTGCCAGCTCAACCGGACAGAGCTATGGCTACACCTTC. It translates to CASSTGQSYGYTF.

This clone has more than one count but fewer than ten. The rearrangement joins TRBV7-8 to TRBJ1-2, with D maybe TRBD1 (6 bases). Trimming took off 2 bases at V and 4 bases at J, with 11 bases between the two ends. The CDR3 covers 14 residues. Germline loops: CDR1 SGHVS, CDR2 FQNEAQ. CDR3 amino acids: CASSLTGRGYGYTF. The CDR3 region has the DNA TGTGCCAGCAGCTTAACAGGGAGGGGCTATGGCTACACCTTC.

The chain uses TRBV5-4 and TRBJ1-1; TRBD1 is a possible D gene (5 bases). The V and J ends lost 4 bases and 2 bases respectively, with 9 bases between them. The CDR3 has 13 residues. CDR1 and CDR2 (germline): SGHNT, YYREEE (reference sequence). The CDR3, as DNA: TGTGCCAGCAGCAAAGACAGAAACACTGAAGCTTTCTTT. Translating it yields CASSKDRNTEAFF.

This chain joins TRBV28 and TRBJ2-7, with 10 bases fitting TRBD1. Germline V CDR1 and CDR2: MDHEN, SYDVKM. The CDR3 contains 15 residues. Losses at the gene ends were 3 bases for V and 5 bases for J; bases not matched to a gene: 7. CDR3 sequence: CASSFSGTGDHEQYF. CDR3 nucleotides: TGTGCCAGCAGTTTCTCCGGGACAGGGGACCACGAGCAGTACTTC.

The chain combines TRBV5-1 with TRBJ1-2; D might be TRBD1 (6 bases). This CDR3 is 13 amino acids long. V lost 0 bases to trimming and J lost 3 bases, with 6 bases between them. The germline V gene has CDR1 SGHRS and CDR2 YFSETQ. For the CDR3, the DNA is TGCGCCAGCAGCTTGGGACAGGACTATGGCTACACCTTC. As protein: CASSLGQDYGYTF.

This clone was seen only a few times. The rearrangement links TRBV6-1 to TRBJ1-2; 7 bases line up with TRBD1. CDR3 length equals 15 residues. Germline CDR1 is MNHNS and CDR2 is SASEGT. Trimming took 3 bases from V and 2 from J; bases not matched to a gene: 6. The CDR3 region is CASSEVPGGNYGYTF. The CDR3 DNA sequence: TGTGCCAGCAGTGAGGTGCCAGGGGGGAACTATGGCTACACCTTC.

The V call is TRBV27, the J call TRBJ1-6; 9 nucleotides match TRBD1. V dropped 4 bases and J dropped 10; count of bases not matched to a gene: 8. CDR3 length equals 15 residues. Per the germline V gene, CDR1 is MNHEY and CDR2 is SMNVEV (reference sequence). Here the CDR3 DNA reads TGTGCCAGCAGTTCTGGGACAGGGTCGGAATCACCCCTCCACTTT. This codes for CASSSGTGSESPLHF.

J is TRBJ2-2 and V is TRBV15; D is unresolved. The CDR3 runs to 15 residues. CDR1 and CDR2 from the germline V gene are LNHNV and YYDKDF (reference sequence). V lost 6 bases and J lost 8, with 19 bases in between. CDR3: CATSPTTYIRGELFF. As DNA, the CDR3 is TGTGCCACCAGTCCGACAACCTACATACGGGGGGAGCTGTTTTTT.

CDR3 sequence: CASSGGTLFGEQFF. CDR3 bases: TGTGCCAGCAGTGGGGGGACTTTATTTGGTGAGCAGTTCTTC. The gene calls are TRBV25-1 and TRBJ2-1, with TRBD2 as a possible D gene (6 bases). This CDR3 has 14 residues. Germline V gene lookup returns CDR1 MGHDK and CDR2 SYGVNS. V dropped 4 bases and J dropped 9 bases, with 16 bases sitting between them. The variable domain in full, with the rest retrieved from reference TRBV25-1 and TRBJ2-1, is EADIYQTPRYLVIGTGKKITLECSQTMGHDKMYWYQQDPGMELHLIHYSYGVNSTEKGDLSSESTVSRIRTEHFPLTLESARPSHTSQYLCASSGGTLFGEQFFGPGTRLTVL.

The chain joins TRBV14 to TRBJ2-1; 8 bases are a match to TRBD1. CDR1 and CDR2 from the germline V gene are SGHDN and FVKESK. With V trimmed by 3 bases and J by 12 bases, 10 bases remained unmatched. This CDR3 is 14 amino acids long. CDR3 coding DNA: TGTGCCAGCAGCCAGGTAACAGGGGGAGGTTTGCAGTTCTTC. It codes for CASSQVTGGGLQFF.

This chain uses TRBV19 with TRBJ2-5; 11 bases align to TRBD2. V trimming: 5 bases; J trimming: 2 bases; junction bases outside the gene matches: 7. In germline, CDR1 is LNHDA, CDR2 SQIVND (reference sequence). This CDR3 region has 16 residues. The CDR3 region is CASSSAGLAVQETQYF. CDR3 nucleotides: TGTGCCAGTAGTTCAGCGGGACTAGCGGTACAAGAGACCCAGTACTTC. The variable domain in full, with the rest retrieved from reference TRBV19 and TRBJ2-5, is DGGITQSPKYLFRKEGQNVTLSCEQNLNHDAMYWYRQDPGQGLRLIYYSQIVNDFQKGDIAEGYSVSREKKESFPLTVTSAQKNPTAFYLCASSSAGLAVQETQYFGPGTRLLVL.

This clone was recorded once. The gene calls are TRBV23-1 and TRBJ2-2, with 7 bases lining up with TRBD2. TRBV23-1 is noted as an ORF with a role that remains uncertain. This CDR3 has 14 amino acids. V lost 3 bases, J lost 8 bases, and 6 bases stayed unmatched. CDR3 loop: CASSHGGGEGELFF. CDR3 nucleotides: TGCGCCAGCAGTCATGGGGGAGGGGAGGGGGAGCTGTTTTTT.

CDR3 loop: CASSQELVPLNSPLHF. CDR3 nucleotide sequence: TGCGCCAGCAGCCAAGAACTGGTTCCCCTCAATTCACCCCTCCACTTT. The rearrangement links TRBV4-3 to TRBJ1-6; D not certain. Germline loops: CDR1 LGHNA, CDR2 YSLEER. This CDR3 spans 16 amino acids. The ends were cut back, 0 bases at V and 7 bases at J, with 13 bases in the middle.

The chain couples TRBV30 to TRBJ1-2; 8 nucleotides agree with TRBD1. CDR1 is GTSNPN and CDR2 is SVGIG in the germline V gene (reference sequence). With 3 bases clipped from V and 3 bases from J, the junction kept 6 bases outside the gene matches. The CDR3 extends over 14 amino acids. CDR3 loop: CAWRKRGQDYGYTF. CDR3 DNA: TGTGCCTGGAGGAAACGGGGACAGGACTATGGCTACACCTTC.

The J gene is TRBJ2-7, the V gene TRBV21-1; the D call TRBD2 from the table was never checked on the DNA. TRBV21-1 is assigned pseudogene status. The CDR3 covers 18 residues. The CDR3 protein is CASSKVGLAGGPRYEQYF. For the CDR3, the DNA is TGTGCCAGCAGCAAAGTGGGACTAGCGGGAGGGCCCAGGTACGAGCAGTACTTC.

This clone was seen more than once but under ten times. The J gene is TRBJ2-1, the V gene TRBV10-2; 9 bases align to TRBD2. The V segment lost 10 bases and the J segment 9 bases; nucleotides outside the gene matches: 16. The CDR3 covers 15 residues. Germline assignment: CDR1 WSHSY and CDR2 SAAADI. DNA for the CDR3: TGCGCCACGTGCTCGAGAATAGCGGGGGTGTGTGAGCAGTTCTTC. It encodes CATCSRIAGVCEQFF.

The chain combines TRBV6-5 with TRBJ1-3, with 7 bases identical to TRBD1. The junction had 8 bases not matched to a gene; V was cut back by 7 bases and J by 2 bases. The germline V gene encodes CDR1 MNHEY and CDR2 SVGAGI. The CDR3 spans 15 residues. CDR3 sequence: CASTLHRGPGNTIYF. In DNA, the CDR3 is TGTGCCAGCACCCTACATAGGGGGCCTGGAAACACCATATATTTT.

The chain couples TRBV2 to TRBJ1-2; D perhaps matches TRBD1 (5 bases). CDR3 length equals 14 residues. V shed 5 bases and J shed 0 bases, with 10 bases lying between them. The germline gives CDR1 SNHLY, CDR2 FYNNEI. The CDR3 reads CASSRQYTNYGYTF. CDR3 sequence (DNA): TGTGCCAGCAGTCGACAGTATACTAACTATGGCTACACCTTC.

The chain links TRBV27 to TRBJ1-3; D is undetermined. The V end lost 4 bases, the J end lost 1 base, and 8 bases lay between the germline ends. This CDR3 spans 14 amino acids. CDR1 MNHEY and CDR2 SMNVEV come from the germline V gene (reference sequence). CDR3 sequence: CASSSWRSGNTIYF. The CDR3 nucleotides read TGTGCCAGCAGTTCTTGGAGGTCTGGAAACACCATATATTTT.

V usage is TRBV9 and J usage is TRBJ1-2; TRBD1 matches at 11 bases. The CDR3 extends over 15 amino acids. Per the germline V gene, CDR1 is SGDLS and CDR2 is YYNGEE. The V gene end was trimmed by 2 bases and the J gene end by 5 bases; junction bases not matched to a gene: 5. The CDR3, as DNA: TGTGCCAGCAGCGTCGACCGGGACAGGGGGTATGGCTACACCTTC. Its translation: CASSVDRDRGYGYTF.

V and J are TRBV29-1 and TRBJ2-7; maybe TRBD1 (7 bases). Trimming left V 4 bases short and J 3 bases short, with 13 bases between. The CDR3 runs to 13 residues. The germline gives CDR1 SQVTM, CDR2 ANQGSEA. The CDR3: CSVGGQGGYEQYF. The DNA of the CDR3 is TGCAGCGTTGGGGGTCAGGGGGGCTACGAGCAGTACTTC.

On this clone itself: Compared with germline, one end of the junction differs, possibly owing to a read error. The chain links TRBV19 to TRBJ2-2, with 10 bases that match TRBD2. This CDR3 is 18 amino acids long. Germline CDR1 reads LNHDA; CDR2 reads SQIVND (reference sequence). The CDR3 is CASSPRGGTSGNNGELFF. The CDR3 DNA is TGTGCCAGTAGCCCCAGGGGCGGAACTAGCGGGAACAACGGGGAGCTGTTTTTT.

This clone appeared once. The genes are TRBV29-1 and TRBJ1-2, with TRBD1 identical over 7 bases. Germline loops: CDR1 SQVTM, CDR2 ANQGSEA. The V gene end was trimmed by 6 bases and the J gene end by 3 bases; junction bases not matched to a gene: 1. The CDR3 sequence is 11 residues long. CDR3 residues: CSVRGDYGYTF. The CDR3, as DNA: TGCAGCGTCAGGGGGGACTATGGCTACACCTTC.

The rearrangement joins TRBV5-8 to TRBJ2-4; possible D gene TRBD1, 6 bases. The CDR3 has 16 residues. Trimming took off 0 bases at V and 0 bases at J, with 10 bases between the two ends. Germline V gives CDR1 SGHTS, CDR2 YDEGEE. CDR3 amino acids: CASSLGQGQAKNIQYF. The DNA for the CDR3 is TGTGCCAGCAGCTTGGGGCAGGGGCAAGCCAAAAACATTCAGTACTTC.

The V call is TRBV6-5, the J call TRBJ2-5; D gene uncertain. Germline V gene lookup returns CDR1 MNHEY and CDR2 SVGAGI. The CDR3 runs 13 residues. The V end lost 4 bases, the J end lost 1 base, and 7 bases lay between the germline ends. This CDR3 is CASSWSSQETQYF. CDR3 DNA: TGTGCCAGCAGTTGGTCCAGCCAAGAGACCCAGTACTTC.

This rearrangement joins TRBV29-1 to TRBJ2-3, with TRBD1 matching 7 bases. The CDR3 sequence is 14 residues long. The J segment lost 2 bases and the V segment lost 3 bases, leaving 5 bases of the junction unmatched. The germline V gene has CDR1 SQVTM and CDR2 ANQGSEA. The CDR3 DNA reads TGCAGCGTTGACGGGACAGATAACACAGATACGCAGTATTTT. Protein sequence: CSVDGTDNTDTQYF.

This chain joins TRBV7-9 and TRBJ2-7, with 8 bases matching TRBD2. The CDR3 is 19 amino acids. The V segment lost 5 bases and the J segment 2 bases; nucleotides outside the gene matches: 20. Germline CDR1 reads SEHNR; CDR2 reads FQNEAQ (reference sequence). Here the CDR3 DNA reads TGTGCCAGCAGCATCCCAACCCCCACGGGGGGGGTGAGGCCCTACGAGCAGTACTTC. It translates to CASSIPTPTGGVRPYEQYF.